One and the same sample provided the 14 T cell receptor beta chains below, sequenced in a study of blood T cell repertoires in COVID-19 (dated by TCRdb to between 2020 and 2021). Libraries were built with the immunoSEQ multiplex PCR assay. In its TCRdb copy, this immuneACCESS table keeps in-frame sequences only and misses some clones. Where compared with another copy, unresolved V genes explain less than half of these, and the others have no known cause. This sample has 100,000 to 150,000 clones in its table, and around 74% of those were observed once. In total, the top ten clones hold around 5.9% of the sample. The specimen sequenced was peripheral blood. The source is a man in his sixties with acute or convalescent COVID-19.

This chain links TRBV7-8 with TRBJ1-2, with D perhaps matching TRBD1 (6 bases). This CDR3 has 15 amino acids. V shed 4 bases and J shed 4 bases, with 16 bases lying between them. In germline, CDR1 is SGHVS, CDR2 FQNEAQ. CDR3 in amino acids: CASSSSGGSSYGYTF. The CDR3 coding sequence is TGTGCCAGCAGCTCGTCTGGGGGCTCCTCCTATGGCTACACCTTC. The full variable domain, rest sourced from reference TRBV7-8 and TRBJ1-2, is GAGVSQSPRYKVAKRGQDVALRCDPISGHVSLFWYQQALGQGPEFLTYFQNEAQLDKSGLPSDRFFAERPEGSVSTLKIQRTQQEDSAVYLCASSSSGGSSYGYTFGSGTRLTVV.

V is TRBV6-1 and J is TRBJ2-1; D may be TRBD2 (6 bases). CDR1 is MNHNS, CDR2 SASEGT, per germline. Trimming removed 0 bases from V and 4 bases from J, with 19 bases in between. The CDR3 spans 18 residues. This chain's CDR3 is CASSEALSRGGFYNEQFF. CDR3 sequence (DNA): TGTGCCAGCAGTGAAGCCCTCTCACGGGGAGGATTTTACAATGAGCAGTTCTTC.

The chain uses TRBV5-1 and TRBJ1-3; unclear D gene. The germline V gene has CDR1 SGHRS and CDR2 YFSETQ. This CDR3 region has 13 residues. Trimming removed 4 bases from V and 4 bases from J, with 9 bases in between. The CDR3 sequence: CASSTDGGNTIYF. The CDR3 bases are TGCGCCAGCAGCACAGACGGCGGAAACACCATATATTTT.

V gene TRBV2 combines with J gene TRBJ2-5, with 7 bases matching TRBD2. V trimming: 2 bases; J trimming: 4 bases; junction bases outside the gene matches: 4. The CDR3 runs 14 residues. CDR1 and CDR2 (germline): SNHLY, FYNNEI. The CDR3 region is CASSESGRGETQYF. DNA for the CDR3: TGTGCCAGCAGTGAAAGTGGGAGGGGAGAGACCCAGTACTTC. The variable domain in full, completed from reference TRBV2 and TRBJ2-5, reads EPEVTQTPSHQVTQMGQEVILRCVPISNHLYFYWYRQILGQKVEFLVSFYNNEISEKSEIFDDQFSVERPDGSNFTLKIRSTKLEDSAMYFCASSESGRGETQYFGPGTRLLVL.

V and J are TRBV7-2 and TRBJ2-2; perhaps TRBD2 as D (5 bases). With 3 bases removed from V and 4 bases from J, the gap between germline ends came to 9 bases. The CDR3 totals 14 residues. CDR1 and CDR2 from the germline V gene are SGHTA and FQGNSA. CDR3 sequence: CASSLRGSTGELFF. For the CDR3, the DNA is TGTGCCAGCAGCTTGAGAGGGAGCACCGGGGAGCTGTTTTTT.

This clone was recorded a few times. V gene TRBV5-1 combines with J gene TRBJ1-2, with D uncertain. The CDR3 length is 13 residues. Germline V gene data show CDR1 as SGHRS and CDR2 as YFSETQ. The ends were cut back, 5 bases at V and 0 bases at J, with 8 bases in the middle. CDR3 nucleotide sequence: TGCGCCAGCAGGCAGAATACTAACTATGGCTACACCTTC. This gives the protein CASRQNTNYGYTF. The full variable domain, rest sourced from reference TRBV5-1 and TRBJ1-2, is KAGVTQTPRYLIKTRGQQVTLSCSPISGHRSVSWYQQTPGQGLQFLFEYFSETQRNKGNFPGRFSGRQFSNSRSEMNVSTLELGDSALYLCASRQNTNYGYTFGSGTRLTVV.

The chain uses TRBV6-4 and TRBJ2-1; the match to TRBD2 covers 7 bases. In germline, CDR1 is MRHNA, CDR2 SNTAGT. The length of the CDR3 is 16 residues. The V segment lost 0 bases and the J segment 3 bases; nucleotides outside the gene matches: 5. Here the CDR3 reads CASSDSPTSYYNEQFF. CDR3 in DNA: TGTGCCAGCAGTGACTCCCCGACTAGCTACTACAATGAGCAGTTCTTC.

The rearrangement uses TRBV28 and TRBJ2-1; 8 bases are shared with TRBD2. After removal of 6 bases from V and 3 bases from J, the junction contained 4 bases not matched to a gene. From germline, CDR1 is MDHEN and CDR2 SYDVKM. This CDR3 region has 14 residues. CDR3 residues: CASSPSGSYNEQFF. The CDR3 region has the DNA TGTGCCAGCAGCCCAAGCGGGAGCTACAATGAGCAGTTCTTC.

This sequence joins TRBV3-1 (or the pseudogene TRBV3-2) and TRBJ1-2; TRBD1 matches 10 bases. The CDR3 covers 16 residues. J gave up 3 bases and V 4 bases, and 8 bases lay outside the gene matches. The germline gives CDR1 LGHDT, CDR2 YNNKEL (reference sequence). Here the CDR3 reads CASSPYRQGADYGYTF. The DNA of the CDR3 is TGTGCCAGCAGCCCCTACCGACAGGGGGCGGACTATGGCTACACCTTC.

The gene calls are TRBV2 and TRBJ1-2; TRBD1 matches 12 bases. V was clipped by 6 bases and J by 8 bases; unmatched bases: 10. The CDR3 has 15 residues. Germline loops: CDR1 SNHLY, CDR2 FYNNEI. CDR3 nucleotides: TGTGCCAGCAGGAAGGGACAGGGGGCTGTAGAAGGCTACACCTTC. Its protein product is CASRKGQGAVEGYTF.

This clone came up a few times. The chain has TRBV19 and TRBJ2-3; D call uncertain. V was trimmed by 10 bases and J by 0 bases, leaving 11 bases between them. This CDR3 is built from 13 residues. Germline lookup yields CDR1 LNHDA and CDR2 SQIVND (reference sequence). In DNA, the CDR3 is TGTGCCACATCCCACAGTAGCACAGATACGCAGTATTTT. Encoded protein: CATSHSSTDTQYF.

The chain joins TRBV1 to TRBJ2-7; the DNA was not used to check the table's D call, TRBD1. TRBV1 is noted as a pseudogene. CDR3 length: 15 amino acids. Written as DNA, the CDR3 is TGCACCAGCAGCCGGAGAGGACAGGGAGCCTACGAGCAGTACTTC. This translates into CTSSRRGQGAYEQYF.

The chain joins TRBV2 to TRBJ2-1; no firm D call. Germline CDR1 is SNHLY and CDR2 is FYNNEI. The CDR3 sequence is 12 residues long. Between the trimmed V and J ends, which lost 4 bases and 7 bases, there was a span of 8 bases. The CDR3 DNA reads TGTGCCAGCAGTGTGGTTAGAAATGAGCAGTTCTTC. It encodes CASSVVRNEQFF.

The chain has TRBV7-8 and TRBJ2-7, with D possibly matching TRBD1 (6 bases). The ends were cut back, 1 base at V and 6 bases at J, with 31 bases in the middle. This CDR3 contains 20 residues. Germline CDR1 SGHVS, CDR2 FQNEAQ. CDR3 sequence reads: CASSLVRFYSGQSSAGEQYF. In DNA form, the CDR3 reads TGTGCCAGCAGCTTAGTTAGGTTTTATTCCGGACAGTCCTCAGCAGGCGAGCAGTACTTC.